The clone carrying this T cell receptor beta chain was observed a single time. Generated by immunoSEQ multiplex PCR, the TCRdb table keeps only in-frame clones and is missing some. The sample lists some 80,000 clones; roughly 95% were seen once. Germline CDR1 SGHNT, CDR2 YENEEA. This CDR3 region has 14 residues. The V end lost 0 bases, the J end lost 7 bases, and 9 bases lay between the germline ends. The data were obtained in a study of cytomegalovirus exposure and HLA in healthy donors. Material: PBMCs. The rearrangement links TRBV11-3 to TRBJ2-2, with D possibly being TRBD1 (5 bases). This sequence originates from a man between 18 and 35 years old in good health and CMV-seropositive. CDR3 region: CASSLDLQGGELFF. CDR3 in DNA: TGTGCCAGCAGCTTAGATCTTCAGGGCGGGGAGCTGTTTTTT.